The rows below give T cell receptor beta chains drawn from one sample of a study of beta chain features in type 1 diabetes. TCRdb keeps only in-frame clones here, not all; method: immunoSEQ multiplex PCR. The table includes 680,000 or so clones, 13% detected once. Sample: naive CD4+ T cells from blood. The receptor source for this set is a man younger than 35 with type 1 diabetes. CDR3s include the opening cysteine and the closing phenylalanine or tryptophan. D genes are given only for firm matches. A clone size is listed for some rows: how often the clone was seen (once, few, many), or a class if it is expanded.

CDR3nt	CDR3aa	v_gene	j_gene	abundance	d_gene
TGTGCCTGGACTAGCGGGGGCCTCCGAGGGACCCAGTACTTC	CAWTSGGLRGTQYF	TRBV30	TRBJ2-5	-	TRBD2
TGCAGCATGACACAGGGGGCGAACACTGAAGCTTTCTTT	CSMTQGANTEAFF	TRBV29-1	TRBJ1-1	few	TRBD1
TGCGCCAGCAGCGTCGGTCTAGCGGGGGATAGCGATGAGCAGTTCTTC	CASSVGLAGDSDEQFF	TRBV5-1	TRBJ2-1	-	TRBD2
TGTGCCAGCAGTCCCCCGGGACTAGCGGGCCCGGGGTACTTC	CASSPPGLAGPGYF	TRBV28	TRBJ2-7	-	TRBD2
TGCGCCAGCAGCTTGGTTCCAGGGCGCGGGGAGCTGTTTTTT	CASSLVPGRGELFF	TRBV5-1	TRBJ2-2	-	-
TGTGCCAGCAGCCAAGAAGGGGTCGGTGGTCACCAGCAGACCCAGTACTTC	CASSQEGVGGHQQTQYF	TRBV4-2	TRBJ2-5	few	-
TGTGCCTTGAAGGAGACAGTGAACACCGGGGAGCTGTTTTTT	CALKETVNTGELFF	TRBV10-3	TRBJ2-2	-	-
TGTGCCAGCAGCCCAGATAACTATGGCTACACCTTC	CASSPDNYGYTF	TRBV5-6	TRBJ1-2	-	-
TGTGCCAGCAGTGCAGGGGCCGGAGAGACCCAGTACTTC	CASSAGAGETQYF	TRBV25-1	TRBJ2-5	few	-
TGTGCCTGGATAGGTCTTACTCGGGACACTGAAGCTTTCTTT	CAWIGLTRDTEAFF	TRBV30	TRBJ1-1	-	-
TGTGCCAGCAGCTTAGAGCCGCTAGTTGCCACCGGGGAGCTGTTTTTT	CASSLEPLVATGELFF	TRBV7-2	TRBJ2-2	-	-
TGTGCCAGCGAAATAGCGGGGAGTAGGTACGAGCAGTACTTC	CASEIAGSRYEQYF	TRBV28	TRBJ2-7	few	TRBD2
TGCAGTGCCCAGGGGGACACTGAAGCTTTCTTT	CSAQGDTEAFF	TRBV20-1	TRBJ1-1	few	TRBD1
TGTGCCAGCAGTTTTGACCCTGGAGACCGACAGGGAGTGAATTCACCCCTCCACTTT	CASSFDPGDRQGVNSPLHF	TRBV28	TRBJ1-6	-	TRBD1
TGTGCCAGCAGCTTAGGACAGGTGGCGTCCTACGAGCAGTACTTC	CASSLGQVASYEQYF	TRBV11-1	TRBJ2-7	-	-
TGTGCCAGCAGCTTGGGGCAGGGGAACACAGATACGCAGTATTTT	CASSLGQGNTDTQYF	TRBV5-4	TRBJ2-3	-	-
TGTGCCAGGAGCAATCAGCCCCAGCATTTT	CARSNQPQHF	TRBV27	TRBJ1-5	-	-
TGTGCCAGCAGTTACTTGGCCCGGGGTACTGAAGCTTTCTTT	CASSYLARGTEAFF	TRBV6-6	TRBJ1-1	-	-
TGTGCCAGCAGCCACCGTCGTGACAATCAGCCCCAGCATTTT	CASSHRRDNQPQHF	TRBV7-8	TRBJ1-5	-	-
TGTGCCATCAGTGAGTCGGTGGGGGCGAGCACAGATACGCAGTATTTT	CAISESVGASTDTQYF	TRBV10-3	TRBJ2-3	-	-
TGTGCCAGCAGCTCCGACAGAAGCACAGATACGCAGTATTTT	CASSSDRSTDTQYF	TRBV2	TRBJ2-3	few	-
TGCACCAGCAGCCAAGATGTGCCCCCGGAGACCCAGTACTTC	CTSSQDVPPETQYF	TRBV1	TRBJ2-5	-	-
TGTGCCAGCAGCTTGACAGGACAGAGATCAGCTTTCTTT	CASSLTGQRSAFF	TRBV7-2	TRBJ1-1	-	-
TGTGCCAGCAGCTTAGCGCCGCAGTTAGAAGCTTTCTTT	CASSLAPQLEAFF	TRBV7-8	TRBJ1-1	-	-
TGCGCCAGCAGCCAAGATAACAGCAATCAGCCCCAGCATTTT	CASSQDNSNQPQHF	TRBV4-1	TRBJ1-5	few	-
TGTGCCAGCAGCAATGCCGGCGGGGGATGGTTCTTC	CASSNAGGGWFF	TRBV5-4	TRBJ2-1	few	TRBD2
TGTGCCAGCTCCCGGGACAGGGACTATGGCTACACCTTC	CASSRDRDYGYTF	TRBV7-9	TRBJ1-2	-	TRBD1
TGTGCCAGCAGCTTAGACGGAAGCGTCGCCGGGGAGCTGTTTTTT	CASSLDGSVAGELFF	TRBV7-3	TRBJ2-2	few	-
TGTGCCAGCAGTTTAATGGGAGCCACAGATACGCAGTATTTT	CASSLMGATDTQYF	TRBV6-5	TRBJ2-3	few	-
TGTGCCAGCTCACCTCGGGACCTTGGCTCCTACGAGCAGTACTTC	CASSPRDLGSYEQYF	TRBV18	TRBJ2-7	-	-
TGCGCCAGCAGCCCCGGGACTCCCTACAATGAGCAGTTCTTC	CASSPGTPYNEQFF	TRBV5-1	TRBJ2-1	few	-
TGCGCCAGCAGCTTGTTGGAGGGGGCAGGGGAGACCCAGTACTTC	CASSLLEGAGETQYF	TRBV5-1	TRBJ2-5	few	-